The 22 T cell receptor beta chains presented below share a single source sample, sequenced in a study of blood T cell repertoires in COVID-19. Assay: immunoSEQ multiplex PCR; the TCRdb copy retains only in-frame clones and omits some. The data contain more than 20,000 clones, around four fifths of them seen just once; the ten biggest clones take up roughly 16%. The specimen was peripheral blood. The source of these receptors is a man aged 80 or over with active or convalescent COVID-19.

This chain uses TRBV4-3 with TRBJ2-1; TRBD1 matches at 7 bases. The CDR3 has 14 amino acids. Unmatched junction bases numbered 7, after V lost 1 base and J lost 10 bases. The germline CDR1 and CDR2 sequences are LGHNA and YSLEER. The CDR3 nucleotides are TGCGCCAGCAGCCAAGGACAGGGTTCTCGGGAGCAGTTCTTC. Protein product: CASSQGQGSREQFF.

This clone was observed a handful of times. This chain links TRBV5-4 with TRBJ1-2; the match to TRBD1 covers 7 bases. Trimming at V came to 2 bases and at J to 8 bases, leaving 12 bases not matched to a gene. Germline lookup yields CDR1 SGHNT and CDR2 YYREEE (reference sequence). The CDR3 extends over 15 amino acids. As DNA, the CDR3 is TGTGCCAGCAGCTTAGGGGGCGCTATGATACGGGGCTACACCTTC. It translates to CASSLGGAMIRGYTF.

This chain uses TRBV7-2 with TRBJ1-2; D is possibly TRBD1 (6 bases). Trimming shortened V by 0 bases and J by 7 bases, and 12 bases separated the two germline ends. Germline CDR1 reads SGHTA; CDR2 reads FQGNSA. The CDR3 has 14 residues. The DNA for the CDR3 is TGTGCCAGCAGCTTAGCCCGTAGGGGGGGTGGCTACACCTTC. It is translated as CASSLARRGGGYTF.

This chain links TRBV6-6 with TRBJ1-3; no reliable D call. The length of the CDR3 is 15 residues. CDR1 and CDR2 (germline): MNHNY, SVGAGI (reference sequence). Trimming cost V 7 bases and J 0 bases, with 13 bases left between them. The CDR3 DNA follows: TGTGCCAGCAAGAAAGACACGACCTCTGGAAACACCATATATTTT. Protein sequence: CASKKDTTSGNTIYF.

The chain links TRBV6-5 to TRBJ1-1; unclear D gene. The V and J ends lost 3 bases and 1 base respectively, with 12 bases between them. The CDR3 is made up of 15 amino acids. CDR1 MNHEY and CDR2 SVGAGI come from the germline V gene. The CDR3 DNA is TGTGCCAGCAGTTATTCCCGCTTCGGGAACACTGAAGCTTTCTTT. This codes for CASSYSRFGNTEAFF.

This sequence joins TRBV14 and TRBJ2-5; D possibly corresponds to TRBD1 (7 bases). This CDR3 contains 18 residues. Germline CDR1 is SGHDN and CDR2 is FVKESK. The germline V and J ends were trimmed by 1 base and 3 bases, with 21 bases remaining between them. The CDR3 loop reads CASSQGTGGLLLKETQYF. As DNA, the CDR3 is TGTGCCAGCAGCCAAGGGACAGGAGGACTACTCTTAAAAGAGACCCAGTACTTC.

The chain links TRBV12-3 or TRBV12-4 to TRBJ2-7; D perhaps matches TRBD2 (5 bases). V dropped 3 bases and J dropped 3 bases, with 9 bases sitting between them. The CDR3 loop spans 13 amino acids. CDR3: CASSFSEGYEQYF. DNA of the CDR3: TGTGCCAGCAGTTTCTCCGAGGGCTACGAGCAGTACTTC.

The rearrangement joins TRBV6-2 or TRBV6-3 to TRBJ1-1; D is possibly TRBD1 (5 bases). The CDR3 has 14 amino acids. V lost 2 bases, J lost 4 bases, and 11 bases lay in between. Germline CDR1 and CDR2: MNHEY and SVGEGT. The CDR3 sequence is CASSYMGRITEAFF. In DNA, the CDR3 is TGTGCCAGCAGTTACATGGGGCGGATCACTGAAGCTTTCTTT.

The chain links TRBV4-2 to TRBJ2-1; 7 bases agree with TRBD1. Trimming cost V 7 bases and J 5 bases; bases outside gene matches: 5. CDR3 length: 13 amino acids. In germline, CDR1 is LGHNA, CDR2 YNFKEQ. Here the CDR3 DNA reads TGTGCCAGCACCGGGACAGTTAACAATGAGCAGTTCTTC. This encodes CASTGTVNNEQFF.

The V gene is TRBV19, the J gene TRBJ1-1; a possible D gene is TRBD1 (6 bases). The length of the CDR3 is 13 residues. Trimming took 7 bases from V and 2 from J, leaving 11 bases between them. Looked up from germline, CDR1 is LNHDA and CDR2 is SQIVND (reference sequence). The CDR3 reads CASNGQLNTEAFF. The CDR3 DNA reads TGTGCCAGTAACGGACAGCTCAACACTGAAGCTTTCTTT.

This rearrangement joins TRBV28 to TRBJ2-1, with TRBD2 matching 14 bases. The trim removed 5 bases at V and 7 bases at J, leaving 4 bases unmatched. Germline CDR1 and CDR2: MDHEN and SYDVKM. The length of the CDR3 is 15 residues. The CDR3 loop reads CASSQTSGRVNEQFF. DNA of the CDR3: TGTGCCAGCAGTCAGACTAGCGGGAGGGTAAATGAGCAGTTCTTC.

CDR3 in amino acids: CASSATGRADTGELFF. The CDR3 coding sequence is TGTGCCAGCAGTGCTACGGGCAGGGCTGACACCGGGGAGCTGTTTTTT. This chain uses TRBV2 with TRBJ2-2; a weak D match, TRBD1 (5 bases). Germline lookup yields CDR1 SNHLY and CDR2 FYNNEI. This CDR3 contains 16 residues. Trimming cost V 4 bases and J 3 bases, with 15 bases left between them.

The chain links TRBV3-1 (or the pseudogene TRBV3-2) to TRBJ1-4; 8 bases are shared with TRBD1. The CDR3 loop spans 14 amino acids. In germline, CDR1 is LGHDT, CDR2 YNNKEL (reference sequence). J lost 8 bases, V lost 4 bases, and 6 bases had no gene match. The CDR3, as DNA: TGTGCCAGCAGCCGGGACAGGCCTGGCGAAAAACTGTTTTTT. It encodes CASSRDRPGEKLFF.

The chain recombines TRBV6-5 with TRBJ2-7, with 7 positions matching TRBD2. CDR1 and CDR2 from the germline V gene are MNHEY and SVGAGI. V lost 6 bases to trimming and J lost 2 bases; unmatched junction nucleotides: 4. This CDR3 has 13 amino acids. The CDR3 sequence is CASRGTSAYEQYF. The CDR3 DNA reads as TGTGCCAGCAGGGGAACTAGCGCCTACGAGCAGTACTTC.

Written as DNA, the CDR3 is TGTGCCAGCAGCCCCCCTGTAAGAGGTTCCTATAATTCACCCCTCCACTTT. Its protein product is CASSPPVRGSYNSPLHF. The J gene is TRBJ1-6, the V gene TRBV3-1 (or the pseudogene TRBV3-2); D not certain. CDR1 and CDR2 from the germline V gene are LGHDT and YNNKEL (reference sequence). The V end lost 4 bases, the J end lost 1 base, and 14 bases lay between the germline ends. The CDR3 loop spans 17 amino acids.

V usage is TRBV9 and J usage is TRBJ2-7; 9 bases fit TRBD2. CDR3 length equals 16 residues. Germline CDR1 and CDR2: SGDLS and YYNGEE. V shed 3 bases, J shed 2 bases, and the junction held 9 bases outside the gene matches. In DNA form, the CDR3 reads TGTGCCAGCAGCGCTGGGGGATCTAGCGGGGCCTACGAGCAGTACTTC. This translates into CASSAGGSSGAYEQYF.

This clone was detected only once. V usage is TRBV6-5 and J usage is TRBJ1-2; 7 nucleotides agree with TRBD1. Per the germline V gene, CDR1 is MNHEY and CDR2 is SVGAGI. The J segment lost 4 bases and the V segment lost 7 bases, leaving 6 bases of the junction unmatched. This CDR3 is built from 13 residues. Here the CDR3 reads CASTPGTAYGYTF. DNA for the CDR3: TGTGCCAGCACCCCCGGGACAGCCTATGGCTACACCTTC.

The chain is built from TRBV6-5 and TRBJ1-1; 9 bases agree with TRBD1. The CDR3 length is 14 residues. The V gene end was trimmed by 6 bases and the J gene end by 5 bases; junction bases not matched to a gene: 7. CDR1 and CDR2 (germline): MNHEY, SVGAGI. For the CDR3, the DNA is TGTGCCAGCAGGCGACAGGGGGAGGTAACTGAAGCTTTCTTT. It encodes CASRRQGEVTEAFF.

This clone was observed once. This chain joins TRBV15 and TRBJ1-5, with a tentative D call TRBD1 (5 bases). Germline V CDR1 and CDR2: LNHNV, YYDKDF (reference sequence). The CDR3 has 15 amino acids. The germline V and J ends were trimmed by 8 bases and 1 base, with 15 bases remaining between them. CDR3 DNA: TGTGCCACCCGTTTAGGGGTCGTGAGCAATCAGCCCCAGCATTTT. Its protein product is CATRLGVVSNQPQHF.

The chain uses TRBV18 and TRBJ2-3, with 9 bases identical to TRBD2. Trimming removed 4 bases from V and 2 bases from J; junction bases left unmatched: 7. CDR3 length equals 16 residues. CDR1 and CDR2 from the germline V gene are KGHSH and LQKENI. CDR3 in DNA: TGTGCCAGCTCACGGGAGACTAGCGGAACCACAGATACGCAGTATTTT. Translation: CASSRETSGTTDTQYF.

The CDR3 sequence is CASSLEPDTQYF. In nucleotides, the CDR3 is TGTGCCAGCAGCCTAGAGCCAGATACGCAGTATTTT. This rearrangement joins TRBV9 to TRBJ2-3; D call uncertain. CDR1 is SGDLS, CDR2 YYNGEE, per germline. V was shortened by 4 bases and J by 4 bases, with 7 bases between the two germline ends. This CDR3 spans 12 amino acids.

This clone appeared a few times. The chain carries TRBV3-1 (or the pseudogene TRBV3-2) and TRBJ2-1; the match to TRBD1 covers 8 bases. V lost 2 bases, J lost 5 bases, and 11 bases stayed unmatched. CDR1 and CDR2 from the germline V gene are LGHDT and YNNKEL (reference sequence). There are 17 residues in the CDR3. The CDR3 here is CASSQRTGTGPHNEQFF. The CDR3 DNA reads TGTGCCAGCAGCCAAAGAACCGGGACAGGCCCGCACAATGAGCAGTTCTTC.